These 27 T cell receptor beta chains were all obtained from the same sample, sequenced in a study of T-cell memory formation after mild COVID-19. TCRdb fed the 5' RACE reads into MiXCR, producing one record per CDR3 protein. The profile covers some 320,000 distinct CDR3 sequences, with roughly an eighth appearing a single time and 21% taken by the ten largest. Sample: PBMCs or a T cell subset sorted from them (not recorded which). These receptors all come from a man between 18 and 29 years old who had mild COVID-19 (a few samples of this study predate the infection). Cell type and time point are not known.

The chain employs TRBV9 and TRBJ2-7; TRBD2 is a possible D gene (6 bases). The germline V gene has CDR1 SGDLS and CDR2 YYNGEE. V was clipped by 0 bases and J by 2 bases, with 9 bases between them. The CDR3 extends over 14 amino acids. The CDR3 bases are TGTGCCAGCAGCGTAGTTAGCGGCCCCTACGAGCAGTACTTC. Its translation: CASSVVSGPYEQYF.

This chain uses TRBV7-9 with TRBJ2-7, with 7 positions matching TRBD1. This CDR3 spans 12 amino acids. J gave up 7 bases and V 2 bases, and 2 bases lay outside the gene matches. CDR1 SEHNR and CDR2 FQNEAQ come from the germline V gene (reference sequence). This CDR3 reads CASSLSTGEQYV. For the CDR3, the DNA is TGTGCCAGCAGCTTATCGACAGGGGAGCAGTACGTC.

V and J are TRBV6-2 or TRBV6-3 and TRBJ2-3, with a tentative D call TRBD2 (5 bases). Per germline, CDR1 MNHEY and CDR2 SVGEGT. This CDR3 comprises 12 residues. V was pared by 7 bases and J by 4 bases, with 9 bases between. The CDR3 nucleotides are TGTGCCAGCACGGGGTTGGCAGATACGCAGTATTTT. Translated: CASTGLADTQYF.

This clonotype was counted between two and nine times. The chain couples TRBV15 to TRBJ2-5; D gene unclear. The CDR3 contains 13 residues. Trimming pared 0 bases from V and 1 base from J, leaving 3 bases between. CDR1 is LNHNV, CDR2 YYDKDF, per germline (reference sequence). The CDR3 nucleotides read TGTGCCACCAGCAGAGAATTCCAAGAGACCCAGTACTTC. Its translation: CATSREFQETQYF. Supplemented by reference TRBV15 and TRBJ2-5, the full variable domain reads DAMVIQNPRYQVTQFGKPVTLSCSQTLNHNVMYWYQQKSSQAPKLLFHYYDKDFNNEADTPDNFQSRRPNTSFCFLDIRSPGLGDTAMYLCATSREFQETQYFGPGTRLLVL.

This clonotype was found a few times. V and J are TRBV9 and TRBJ2-3; no firm D call. The CDR3 runs 15 residues. The V and J ends lost 0 bases and 4 bases respectively, with 12 bases between them. The germline V gene has CDR1 SGDLS and CDR2 YYNGEE. CDR3 coding DNA: TGTGCCAGCAGCGTAGTGCCAGAACGCCCAGATACGCAGTATTTT. It specifies CASSVVPERPDTQYF.

This clonotype was observed a few times. The J gene is TRBJ2-7, the V gene TRBV9; D is perhaps TRBD1 (5 bases). The CDR3 totals 13 residues. The germline V and J ends were trimmed by 2 bases and 7 bases, with 13 bases remaining between them. The germline CDR1 and CDR2 sequences are SGDLS and YYNGEE. Here the CDR3 reads CASSVGALGEQYV. CDR3 nucleotide sequence: TGTGCCAGCAGCGTTGGGGCCCTCGGGGAGCAGTACGTC.

The rearrangement uses TRBV4-3 and TRBJ2-5; D tentatively reads TRBD1 or TRBD2 (5 bases each). CDR3 size: 15 residues. CDR1 LGHNA and CDR2 YSLEER come from the germline V gene. Trimming pared 4 bases from V and 5 bases from J, leaving 17 bases between. Here the CDR3 DNA reads TGCGCCAGCAGCCTCCAGGGAGACCCCGGGGAGACCCAGTACTTC. Residues: CASSLQGDPGETQYF.

Here the CDR3 DNA reads TGTGCCAGCAGCCACAGGACAGCGAAAAACATTCAGTACTTC. Its translation is CASSHRTAKNIQYF. This chain connects TRBV7-9 to TRBJ2-4; D may be TRBD1 (6 bases). The CDR3 runs 14 residues. CDR1 and CDR2 (germline): SEHNR, FQNEAQ (reference sequence). Trimming left V 5 bases short and J 4 bases short, with 12 bases between.

Only a few counts were recorded for this clonotype. This sequence joins TRBV5-6 and TRBJ2-5; D might be TRBD2 (6 bases). The CDR3 length is 15 residues. Germline V lookup: CDR1 SGHDT, CDR2 YYEEEE. The germline V and J ends were trimmed by 3 bases and 5 bases, with 17 bases remaining between them. The CDR3 reads CASSSQTRGGETQYF. The CDR3 coding sequence is TGTGCCAGCAGCTCCCAGACTAGGGGCGGTGAGACCCAGTACTTC. Full variable domain (remainder filled in from reference TRBV5-6 and TRBJ2-5): DAGVTQSPTHLIKTRGQQVTLRCSPKSGHDTVSWYQQALGQGPQFIFQYYEEEERQRGNFPDRFSGHQFPNYSSELNVNALLLGDSALYLCASSSQTRGGETQYFGPGTRLLVL.

At least ten counts were recorded for this clonotype. This chain connects TRBV6-2 or TRBV6-3 to TRBJ1-1; 11 bases agree with TRBD1. CDR3 length: 15 amino acids. V lost 6 bases, J lost 3 bases, and 6 bases stayed unmatched. Germline loops: CDR1 MNHEY, CDR2 SVGEGT. Here the CDR3 reads CASSSPGQGDTEAFF. In DNA form, the CDR3 reads TGTGCCAGCAGCTCCCCGGGACAGGGGGACACTGAAGCTTTCTTT.

This chain uses TRBV6-5 with TRBJ1-1, with D hard to call. V lost 0 bases and J lost 0, with 5 bases in between. The CDR3 length is 14 residues. The germline CDR1 and CDR2 sequences are MNHEY and SVGAGI. CDR3 in amino acids: CASSYSGVNTEAFF. In nucleotides, the CDR3 is TGTGCCAGCAGTTACTCTGGCGTGAACACTGAAGCTTTCTTT.

This clonotype was seen many times. The CDR3 sequence: CASSFWEAGELFF. As DNA, the CDR3 is TGTGCCAGCAGCTTCTGGGAGGCCGGGGAGCTGTTTTTT. The chain combines TRBV7-9 with TRBJ2-2, with D perhaps TRBD2 (6 bases). The CDR3 contains 13 residues. The V end was cut by 3 bases, the J end by 6 bases, with 8 bases between. CDR1 is SEHNR and CDR2 is FQNEAQ in the germline V gene (reference sequence).

There are a few counts of this clonotype. The chain joins TRBV29-1 to TRBJ2-7; no firm D call. The CDR3 runs to 13 residues. Germline values: CDR1 SQVTM, CDR2 ANQGSEA. V was clipped by 7 bases and J by 1 base, with 14 bases between them. The CDR3 loop reads CSAARGGSYEQYF. The CDR3 bases are TGCAGCGCCGCTCGCGGCGGTTCCTACGAGCAGTACTTC.

The chain carries TRBV4-3 and TRBJ2-3, with 9 bases identical to TRBD2. V lost 8 bases and J lost 2; bases outside the gene matches: 8. The V gene's germline CDR1 is LGHNA and CDR2 YSLEER. The CDR3 is 15 amino acids. The CDR3 DNA sequence: TGCGCCAGCTCGTGGGGCGGGGGGGCCACAGATACGCAGTATTTT. Protein sequence: CASSWGGGATDTQYF.

CDR3 DNA: TGTGCCAGCTCACCACTCGTAAATGCTTTCTTT. Encoded protein: CASSPLVNAFF. J is TRBJ1-1 and V is TRBV18; D is undetermined. V lost 1 base and J 11 bases, leaving 8 bases between the germline ends. Germline V lookup: CDR1 KGHSH, CDR2 LQKENI. This CDR3 is built from 11 residues.

The V call is TRBV20-1, the J call TRBJ1-5; D perhaps matches TRBD1 (6 bases). With 6 bases removed from V and 7 bases from J, the gap between germline ends came to 13 bases. Germline lookup yields CDR1 DFQATT and CDR2 SNEGSKA (reference sequence). This CDR3 spans 12 amino acids. CDR3 loop: CSAKQGGQPQHF. The DNA for the CDR3 is TGCAGTGCAAAACAGGGTGGGCAGCCCCAGCATTTT.

The rearrangement joins TRBV4-1 to TRBJ1-1, with no clear D. V was pared by 6 bases and J by 1 base, with 6 bases between. CDR3 length equals 12 residues. CDR1 is MGHRA, CDR2 YSYEKL, per germline. CDR3 sequence (DNA): TGCGCCAGCAGTCAGGAGAACACTGAAGCTTTCTTT. Translating it yields CASSQENTEAFF.

This clonotype was recorded many times. The V call is TRBV20-1, the J call TRBJ2-5; 10 positions agree with TRBD1. V lost 6 bases and J lost 4; bases outside the gene matches: 8. CDR3 length: 14 residues. Germline loops: CDR1 DFQATT, CDR2 SNEGSKA (reference sequence). CDR3 protein: CSADRGRVSETQYF. DNA for the CDR3: TGCAGTGCCGACAGGGGGCGCGTGTCAGAGACCCAGTACTTC.

The rearrangement links TRBV7-2 to TRBJ1-2; 10 positions match TRBD1. CDR1 SGHTA and CDR2 FQGNSA come from the germline V gene. The CDR3 length is 14 residues. The ends lost 5 bases at V and 7 bases at J; junction bases unmatched: 7. The CDR3 coding sequence is TGTGCCAGCAGCCCGTCGGGACAGGGGATTGGCTACACCTTC. Its translation: CASSPSGQGIGYTF.

This clonotype was counted only a few times. The chain couples TRBV7-9 to TRBJ2-7, with a possible D match to TRBD1 (5 bases). This CDR3 region has 14 residues. Germline loops: CDR1 SEHNR, CDR2 FQNEAQ (reference sequence). V was pared by 3 bases and J by 2 bases, with 11 bases between. CDR3 residues: CASSLDTTTYEQYF. In DNA, the CDR3 is TGTGCCAGCAGCTTGGACACGACGACCTACGAGCAGTACTTC.

DNA for the CDR3: TGTGCCAGTATACAGGCCCCCGGGGAGCTGTTTTTT. It codes for CASIQAPGELFF. The V call is TRBV2, the J call TRBJ2-2, with D perhaps matching TRBD1 (5 bases). CDR1 is SNHLY and CDR2 is FYNNEI in the germline V gene. V was cut by 9 bases and J by 6 bases, with 11 bases left in between. The CDR3 consists of 12 residues.

This chain uses TRBV5-1 with TRBJ2-7; 10 nucleotides agree with TRBD1. Germline-derived CDR1 and CDR2 are SGHRS and YFSETQ. Trimming took 1 base from V and 7 from J; bases not matched to a gene: 8. The length of the CDR3 is 15 residues. CDR3 residues: CASSLSGTGAGEQYF. In DNA, the CDR3 is TGCGCCAGCAGCTTGTCTGGGACAGGGGCGGGTGAGCAGTACTTC.

This clonotype has a handful of counts. V and J are TRBV20-1 and TRBJ2-5, with D perhaps TRBD1 (5 bases). From germline, CDR1 is DFQATT and CDR2 SNEGSKA (reference sequence). Deletions cut 3 bases from V and 1 base from J, with 18 bases between. CDR3 length: 16 amino acids. The CDR3 here is CSARSYLGRGQETQYF. The CDR3, as DNA: TGCAGTGCTAGGAGTTATCTGGGAAGGGGCCAAGAGACCCAGTACTTC.

This clonotype was seen a few times. The J gene is TRBJ2-3, the V gene TRBV15, with D perhaps assigned TRBD1 or TRBD2 (5 bases each). The V gene lost 2 bases and the J gene lost 1 base, with 10 bases spanning the gap. Per the germline V gene, CDR1 is LNHNV and CDR2 is YYDKDF (reference sequence). The CDR3 is 15 residues long. CDR3 in DNA: TGTGCCACCAGCAGAACAAGGGACGGCACAGATACGCAGTATTTT. Translated: CATSRTRDGTDTQYF.

The chain joins TRBV12-3 or TRBV12-4 to TRBJ1-5, with D possibly being TRBD1 (6 bases). Trimming removed 5 bases at V and 6 bases at J, with 14 bases between. The CDR3 is 14 amino acids. The CDR3 region is CASSISGVGQPQHF. DNA for the CDR3: TGTGCCAGCAGTATCTCAGGGGTCGGTCAGCCCCAGCATTTT.

The sample holds a few counts of this clonotype. CDR3 sequence: CASSLDSHEKLFF. The CDR3 bases are TGTGCCAGCAGCTTAGACAGCCATGAAAAACTGTTTTTT. The J gene is TRBJ1-4, the V gene TRBV11-2; the D is unclear. V lost 0 bases to trimming and J lost 6 bases, with 5 bases between them. Germline lookup yields CDR1 SGHAT and CDR2 FQNNGV. The CDR3 has 13 amino acids.

This clonotype was detected only a few times. CDR3 nucleotide sequence: TGTGCCAGCAGTGAATACAGCGGGGGGCCCTACAATGAGCAGTTCTTC. Translated: CASSEYSGGPYNEQFF. The chain carries TRBV6-1 and TRBJ2-1; TRBD2 matches at 9 bases. The germline gives CDR1 MNHNS, CDR2 SASEGT. Trimming took 2 bases from V and 2 from J; bases not matched to a gene: 4. This CDR3 contains 16 residues.